These 19 T cell receptor beta chains originate from one sample sequenced in a study of blood T cell repertoires in COVID-19. Produced via immunoSEQ multiplex PCR; TCRdb's table is partial and in-frame only. The repertoire holds some 100,000 clones, with about nine tenths as singletons. Sequencing was carried out using peripheral blood. These receptors originate from a man aged 50 to 60 with acute or convalescent COVID-19.

The rearrangement uses TRBV20-1 and TRBJ2-1; 9 positions agree with TRBD2. Germline CDR1 is DFQATT and CDR2 is SNEGSKA (reference sequence). The CDR3 runs to 15 residues. The V and J ends lost 3 bases and 2 bases, in that order; junction bases with no gene match: 5. CDR3 sequence reads: CSASGLARTYNEQFF. The CDR3 bases are TGCAGTGCTAGTGGACTAGCGCGAACCTACAATGAGCAGTTCTTC.

The V gene is TRBV7-9, the J gene TRBJ2-5, with 7 bases that match TRBD2. Germline V lookup: CDR1 SEHNR, CDR2 FQNEAQ (reference sequence). V was pared by 2 bases and J by 3 bases, with 3 bases of the junction left unmatched. CDR3 length: 14 amino acids. The CDR3 DNA reads as TGTGCCAGCAGCTTACTCCTAGCGGAAGAGACCCAGTACTTC. It specifies CASSLLLAEETQYF. Full variable domain (remainder filled in from reference TRBV7-9 and TRBJ2-5): DTGVSQNPRHKITKRGQNVTFRCDPISEHNRLYWYRQTLGQGPEFLTYFQNEAQLEKSRLLSDRFSAERPKGSFSTLEIQRTEQGDSAMYLCASSLLLAEETQYFGPGTRLLVL.

J is TRBJ1-2 and V is TRBV28; 7 bases are a match to TRBD1. V was pared by 7 bases and J by 2 bases, with 7 bases of the junction left unmatched. The V gene's germline CDR1 is MDHEN and CDR2 SYDVKM. The CDR3 totals 14 residues. The CDR3 here is CASTLGQINYGYTF. CDR3 bases: TGTGCCAGCACCCTGGGACAGATCAACTATGGCTACACCTTC.

V usage is TRBV5-1 and J usage is TRBJ2-5; 10 bases map to TRBD2. This CDR3 is built from 15 residues. Germline V CDR1 and CDR2: SGHRS, YFSETQ. The J segment lost 2 bases and the V segment lost 4 bases, leaving 5 bases of the junction unmatched. CDR3 residues: CASSPGLAVQETQYF. The CDR3 region has the DNA TGCGCCAGCAGCCCCGGACTAGCGGTTCAAGAGACCCAGTACTTC.

The chain links TRBV5-4 to TRBJ2-1, with 16 bases fitting TRBD2. CDR1 and CDR2 from the germline V gene are SGHNT and YYREEE (reference sequence). The CDR3 is 18 residues long. V shed 5 bases, J shed 0 bases, and the junction held 5 bases outside the gene matches. CDR3 nucleotide sequence: TGTGCCAGCAGTACGGGACTAGCGGGAGGGAGCTCCTACAATGAGCAGTTCTTC. Residues: CASSTGLAGGSSYNEQFF.

The chain couples TRBV7-6 to TRBJ2-1, with TRBD2 as a possible D gene (5 bases). Trimming pared 1 base from V and 0 bases from J, leaving 10 bases between. CDR1 is SGHVS and CDR2 is FNYEAQ in the germline V gene. CDR3 length equals 16 residues. In DNA, the CDR3 is TGTGCCAGCAGCTTAGGTACGGGGTACTCCTACAATGAGCAGTTCTTC. Its protein product is CASSLGTGYSYNEQFF.

The chain recombines TRBV6-4 with TRBJ1-1, with TRBD1 identical over 10 bases. With V trimmed by 2 bases and J by 7 bases, 7 bases remained unmatched. Germline V lookup: CDR1 MRHNA, CDR2 SNTAGT. This CDR3 has 15 residues. The CDR3 here is CASSDTGTGANEAFF. Here the CDR3 DNA reads TGTGCCAGCAGTGACACGGGGACAGGGGCAAATGAAGCTTTCTTT.

This clone was picked up a small number of times. V usage is TRBV14 and J usage is TRBJ1-2; D gene ambiguous. The CDR3 extends over 13 amino acids. Deletions cut 0 bases from V and 3 bases from J, with 5 bases between. Germline CDR1 SGHDN, CDR2 FVKESK. The CDR3 spells CASSQEQYYGYTF. The CDR3 DNA reads as TGTGCCAGCAGCCAAGAACAGTACTATGGCTACACCTTC. Supplemented by reference TRBV14 and TRBJ1-2, the full variable domain reads EAGVTQFPSHSVIEKGQTVTLRCDPISGHDNLYWYRRVMGKEIKFLLHFVKESKQDESGMPNNRFLAERTGGTYSTLKVQPAELEDSGVYFCASSQEQYYGYTFGSGTRLTVV.

This chain connects TRBV15 to TRBJ1-5; the D gene is possibly TRBD1 (5 bases). The CDR3 runs 16 residues. V was clipped by 3 bases and J by 2 bases, with 14 bases between them. In germline, CDR1 is LNHNV, CDR2 YYDKDF (reference sequence). CDR3 DNA: TGTGCCACCAGCAGGGATCAGGGTTTGGGCAATCAGCCCCAGCATTTT. It codes for CATSRDQGLGNQPQHF.

The CDR3 loop reads CASSRTNSQAMNTEAFF. CDR3 nucleotide sequence: TGCGCCAGCAGTCGAACGAACAGCCAAGCAATGAACACTGAAGCTTTCTTT. The rearrangement uses TRBV5-1 and TRBJ1-1; D ambiguous. The germline gives CDR1 SGHRS, CDR2 YFSETQ. The V end was cut by 5 bases, the J end by 0 bases, with 20 bases between. The CDR3 has 17 amino acids.

This clone came up a few times. As DNA, the CDR3 is TGTGCCAGTAGTATAGGGCTAGCGGGAGGCAATGAGCAGTTCTTC. Protein product: CASSIGLAGGNEQFF. This chain uses TRBV19 with TRBJ2-1; TRBD2 aligns across 11 bases. Germline lookup yields CDR1 LNHDA and CDR2 SQIVND (reference sequence). The CDR3 consists of 15 residues. V shed 1 base and J 6 bases; nucleotides not matched to a gene: 2. The complete variable domain, with remaining parts taken from reference TRBV19 and TRBJ2-1, reads DGGITQSPKYLFRKEGQNVTLSCEQNLNHDAMYWYRQDPGQGLRLIYYSQIVNDFQKGDIAEGYSVSREKKESFPLTVTSAQKNPTAFYLCASSIGLAGGNEQFFGPGTRLTVL.

This chain uses TRBV19 with TRBJ1-5; 12 bases map to TRBD1. The germline CDR1 and CDR2 sequences are LNHDA and SQIVND (reference sequence). CDR3 length: 17 amino acids. V was pared by 4 bases and J by 8 bases, with 12 bases of the junction left unmatched. The DNA of the CDR3 is TGTGCCAGTAGTAGATACTCCGGGACAGGGGGCATGGAGCCCCAGCATTTT. Its protein is CASSRYSGTGGMEPQHF. The entire variable domain, with the rest obtained from reference TRBV19 and TRBJ1-5, is as follows: DGGITQSPKYLFRKEGQNVTLSCEQNLNHDAMYWYRQDPGQGLRLIYYSQIVNDFQKGDIAEGYSVSREKKESFPLTVTSAQKNPTAFYLCASSRYSGTGGMEPQHFGDGTRLSIL.

A remark on this clone: This sample also contains other DNA sequences that code for the same CDR3. The chain's CDR3 is CASRSYSNQPQHF. Here the CDR3 DNA reads TGTGCCAGTAGAAGTTATAGCAATCAGCCCCAGCATTTT. This sequence joins TRBV6-5 and TRBJ1-5; D is ambiguous. Germline V lookup: CDR1 MNHEY, CDR2 SVGAGI. V dropped 9 bases and J dropped 0 bases, with 9 bases sitting between them. The CDR3 has 13 residues.

The rearrangement links TRBV6-1 to TRBJ1-2; 8 nucleotides agree with TRBD1. The germline V gene encodes CDR1 MNHNS and CDR2 SASEGT. The ends lost 4 bases at V and 1 base at J; junction bases unmatched: 14. This CDR3 is 18 amino acids long. As DNA, the CDR3 is TGTGCCAGCAGTGCACCCCCCCCTGACAGGGGCTATAACTATGGCTACACCTTC. Encoded protein: CASSAPPPDRGYNYGYTF.

The rearrangement joins TRBV30 to TRBJ1-6; TRBD1 aligns across 7 bases. Germline trimming cut 4 bases from V and 7 bases from J; bases unmatched to any gene: 4. CDR1 GTSNPN and CDR2 SVGIG come from the germline V gene (reference sequence). CDR3 length: 13 amino acids. The CDR3 region is CAWTRQGNSPLHF. In DNA, the CDR3 is TGTGCCTGGACCAGACAGGGAAATTCACCCCTCCACTTT.

The V and J genes are TRBV20-1 and TRBJ2-3, with D perhaps matching TRBD1 (6 bases). In germline, CDR1 is DFQATT, CDR2 SNEGSKA (reference sequence). There are 15 residues in the CDR3. V lost 3 bases to trimming and J lost 2 bases, with 15 bases between them. The CDR3 nucleotides are TGCAGTGCTAGTAAACCGGGACACACCACAGATACGCAGTATTTT. This translates into CSASKPGHTTDTQYF.

This clone was observed a handful of times. V and J are TRBV28 and TRBJ2-7; 7 bases fit TRBD2. Germline V lookup: CDR1 MDHEN, CDR2 SYDVKM. CDR3 length: 13 amino acids. Trimming cost V 5 bases and J 3 bases; bases outside gene matches: 4. The CDR3 is CASSPGTNYEQYF. In DNA, the CDR3 is TGTGCCAGCAGTCCGGGGACTAACTACGAGCAGTACTTC.

The genes are TRBV27 and TRBJ1-6; 8 bases fit TRBD1. CDR1 is MNHEY, CDR2 SMNVEV, per germline (reference sequence). Germline trimming cut 4 bases from V and 11 bases from J; bases unmatched to any gene: 13. This CDR3 comprises 16 residues. This chain's CDR3 is CASSSRTGTRMPPLHF. The CDR3 DNA follows: TGTGCCAGCAGTTCCAGGACAGGGACCAGGATGCCACCCCTCCACTTT.

The chain combines TRBV9 with TRBJ2-5, with TRBD2 matching over 8 bases. Germline V lookup: CDR1 SGDLS, CDR2 YYNGEE. V lost 4 bases to trimming and J lost 4 bases; unmatched junction nucleotides: 9. CDR3 length equals 15 residues. The CDR3 DNA follows: TGTGCCAGCAGCCCATCAGCGGGAGCAGGAGAGACCCAGTACTTC. It yields the protein CASSPSAGAGETQYF.